The clone carrying this TCR beta chain was observed many times. Its matching antigen is unknown. MiXCR, applied by TCRdb to the 5' RACE reads, yields one record per CDR3 protein. The top ten hold 20% to 25% of the sample, which has a few hundred thousand distinct CDR3 sequences, 7.5% to 10% seen once. This entry belongs to a study of T-cell memory formation after mild COVID-19. For the study at large: For the most part, TCR clusters were specific to one donor. The study, taken as a whole, reports: Proof of SARS-CoV-2 specificity was absent for the second-wave clones that crested on day 37.

Germline V gives CDR1 SEHNR, CDR2 FQNEAQ (reference sequence). The trim removed 5 bases at V and 4 bases at J, leaving 4 bases unmatched. The CDR3 extends over 14 amino acids. The sample comprised PBMCs or a T cell subset sorted from them (not recorded which). The TCR comes from a man aged 18 to 30 who had mild COVID-19 (a few samples of this study predate the infection). Cell type and time point are not known. The chain uses TRBV7-9 and TRBJ2-3, with TRBD1 identical over 9 bases. CDR3 residues: CASSPGQGADTQYF. Written as DNA, the CDR3 is TGTGCCAGCAGCCCGGGACAGGGAGCAGATACGCAGTATTTT.